This section outlines one T cell receptor beta chain sequence together with its context. This record belongs to a study of Graves' ophthalmopathy and Graves' hyperthyroidism. At the level of the study: Peripheral blood was gathered at first diagnosis, ahead of any treatment whatsoever.

The authors used Ficoll-Paque density gradient centrifugation to separate PBMCs. The input was approximately 10 ml of fresh peripheral blood. RNA served as the template for amplifying TCR beta CDR3 regions. Second-round multiplex PCR came after a first-round RT-PCR that employed HTBI primers. Using its own MiXCR run on the multiplex PCR reads, TCRdb lists one record per CDR3 protein. The sample yields 400,000 or so distinct CDR3 sequences, approximately 18% seen once. With 1 base removed from V and 2 bases from J, the gap between germline ends came to 12 bases. The CDR3 length is 16 residues. Looked up from germline, CDR1 is MDHEN and CDR2 is SYDVKM.

What was sequenced was peripheral blood. V is TRBV28 and J is TRBJ1-3; D is undetermined. This sequence was found in an adult woman with stable Graves' hyperthyroidism. This CDR3 is CASSLYPTKPGNTIYF. In DNA form, the CDR3 reads TGTGCCAGCAGTTTATACCCTACAAAGCCTGGAAACACCATATATTTT.